These 18 T cell receptor beta chains were sequenced from one sample in a study of T cell responses to AZD1222 COVID-19 vaccine. Clones were sequenced by immunoSEQ multiplex PCR, and TCRdb holds only the in-frame ones, with some missing. This table has roughly 160,000 clones, around 90% appearing once. This specimen consisted of peripheral blood, obtained on day 0 of AZD1222 vaccination. The receptor set was obtained from an adult in good health.

The chain recombines TRBV19 with TRBJ1-5; 7 nucleotides match TRBD1. The germline CDR1 and CDR2 sequences are LNHDA and SQIVND (reference sequence). Trimming removed 5 bases from V and 3 bases from J; junction bases left unmatched: 7. The CDR3 consists of 15 residues. The CDR3 DNA reads TGTGCCAGTAGTCGGGACAGTGGTTTCAATCAGCCCCAGCATTTT. It is translated as CASSRDSGFNQPQHF.

In this sample, this clone turned up once. The chain recombines TRBV27 with TRBJ1-2; D call uncertain. Germline V gene sequence: CDR1 MNHEY, CDR2 SMNVEV (reference sequence). CDR3 length: 15 amino acids. Trimming left V 4 bases short and J 0 bases short, with 12 bases between. CDR3 nucleotide sequence: TGTGCCAGCAGTTCGCGGACGGTAGCTAACTATGGCTACACCTTC. It translates to CASSSRTVANYGYTF.

This clone was seen once. The V and J genes are TRBV29-1 and TRBJ1-1; 9 bases line up with TRBD1. The CDR3 is 15 amino acids. The V gene's germline CDR1 is SQVTM and CDR2 ANQGSEA. The V segment lost 1 base and the J segment 5 bases; nucleotides outside the gene matches: 8. The CDR3 sequence is CSVEAPDRGRTEAFF. DNA of the CDR3: TGCAGCGTTGAAGCCCCTGACAGGGGGAGGACTGAAGCTTTCTTT.

The chain carries TRBV6-2 or TRBV6-3 and TRBJ2-7, with 10 bases identical to TRBD1. The CDR3 is 14 amino acids. Germline V gene data show CDR1 as MNHEY and CDR2 as SVGEGT. J was trimmed by 3 bases and V by 6 bases; bases with no gene match: 5. The CDR3 here is CASSGTGVRYEQYF. Written as DNA, the CDR3 is TGTGCCAGCAGCGGGACAGGGGTACGCTACGAGCAGTACTTC.

The CDR3 region has the DNA TGCGCCAGCAGCATCGGAATTTCCACAGATACGCAGTATTTT. Encoded protein: CASSIGISTDTQYF. This chain connects TRBV10-1 to TRBJ2-3; no clear D gene. The CDR3 has 14 residues. CDR1 and CDR2 from the germline V gene are WNHNN and SYGVQD (reference sequence). Trimming removed 6 bases at V and 2 bases at J, with 12 bases between.

The chain uses TRBV7-9 and TRBJ2-2; D unclear. Looked up from germline, CDR1 is SEHNR and CDR2 is FQNEAQ (reference sequence). This CDR3 contains 15 residues. V lost 5 bases and J lost 8, with 18 bases in between. For the CDR3, the DNA is TGTGCCAGCAGCCCCCCCCGGCATGCAGTTGGGGAGCTGTTTTTT. As protein: CASSPPRHAVGELFF.

CDR3 sequence reads: CASSPGVLVSYEQYF. The DNA for the CDR3 is TGTGCCAGTAGTCCCGGGGTATTGGTAAGTTACGAGCAGTACTTC. V and J are TRBV19 and TRBJ2-7; tentative D call: TRBD2 (5 bases). CDR3 length: 15 residues. Trimming took 5 bases from V and 4 from J, leaving 18 bases between them. From germline, CDR1 is LNHDA and CDR2 SQIVND (reference sequence). Variable domain in full (rest from reference TRBV19 and TRBJ2-7): DGGITQSPKYLFRKEGQNVTLSCEQNLNHDAMYWYRQDPGQGLRLIYYSQIVNDFQKGDIAEGYSVSREKKESFPLTVTSAQKNPTAFYLCASSPGVLVSYEQYFGPGTRLTVT.

The chain recombines TRBV19 with TRBJ2-7; TRBD1 matches 8 bases. Germline CDR1 is LNHDA and CDR2 is SQIVND (reference sequence). With V trimmed by 10 bases and J by 7 bases, 12 bases remained unmatched. CDR3 length equals 13 residues. The CDR3 DNA sequence: TGTGCCACCATGGGACAGGTACTTGAGGAGCAGTACTTC. It yields the protein CATMGQVLEEQYF.

This clone was seen more than once but under ten times. The chain has TRBV5-1 and TRBJ1-1, with D possibly TRBD1 on 6 matching bases. This CDR3 is built from 15 residues. Trimming removed 4 bases at V and 4 bases at J, with 17 bases between. Per the germline V gene, CDR1 is SGHRS and CDR2 is YFSETQ. The chain's CDR3 is CASSHTTGSGTEAFF. The CDR3, as DNA: TGCGCCAGCAGCCACACCACAGGGTCAGGCACTGAAGCTTTCTTT.

This clone was observed once. The chain couples TRBV18 to TRBJ1-3; 9 nucleotides align to TRBD1. In germline, CDR1 is KGHSH, CDR2 LQKENI. After removal of 3 bases from V and 4 bases from J, the junction contained 7 bases not matched to a gene. CDR3 length equals 16 residues. The CDR3 sequence is CASSPRDRAPGNTIYF. In nucleotides, the CDR3 is TGTGCCAGCTCACCCCGGGACAGGGCTCCCGGAAACACCATATATTTT.

The chain is built from TRBV4-1 and TRBJ1-5; D gene unclear. Germline CDR1 MGHRA, CDR2 YSYEKL. There are 12 residues in the CDR3. Trimming pared 3 bases from V and 9 bases from J, leaving 9 bases between. The DNA of the CDR3 is TGCGCCAGCAGCCACCCCGGAGGGCCCCAGCATTTT. This sequence encodes CASSHPGGPQHF.

The chain couples TRBV5-5 to TRBJ1-5; TRBD1 aligns across 8 bases. The CDR3 has 14 residues. Germline V gives CDR1 SGHKS, CDR2 YYEKEE (reference sequence). The V and J ends lost 4 bases and 5 bases, in that order; junction bases with no gene match: 5. DNA of the CDR3: TGTGCCAGCAGCCCAGGGACAGGCTATCAGCCCCAGCATTTT. This translates into CASSPGTGYQPQHF.

The V gene is TRBV5-1, the J gene TRBJ2-1; the match to TRBD2 covers 13 bases. Germline assignment: CDR1 SGHRS and CDR2 YFSETQ. V dropped 1 base and J dropped 5; count of bases not matched to a gene: 3. The CDR3 is 16 amino acids. The CDR3 sequence is CASSLTSGGVNNEQFF. Here the CDR3 DNA reads TGCGCCAGCAGCTTGACTAGCGGGGGGGTTAACAATGAGCAGTTCTTC.

Comments on this clone: The junction departs from germline at one end; a sequencing error may be responsible. The rearrangement joins TRBV6-1 to TRBJ2-7, with 7 bases that match TRBD2. The CDR3 sequence is 16 residues long. The germline V gene encodes CDR1 MNHNS and CDR2 SASEGT. DNA of the CDR3: TGTGCCAGCAATGAAGGGTCGGCGGGAGAAGGGTACGAGCAGTACTTC. The encoded protein is CASNEGSAGEGYEQYF.

A single count supports this clone. J is TRBJ1-1 and V is TRBV19; D call uncertain. Germline V CDR1 and CDR2: LNHDA, SQIVND (reference sequence). The CDR3 totals 13 residues. CDR3 residues: CVLGLVGNTEAFF. The CDR3 region has the DNA TGTGTACTTGGTTTGGTAGGGAACACTGAAGCTTTCTTT.

The CDR3 nucleotides read TGTGCCAGCAGCCCCTTGCGGGCGGAGCAGTTCTTC. It specifies CASSPLRAEQFF. The chain recombines TRBV5-6 with TRBJ2-1, with TRBD2 as a possible D gene (5 bases). Trimming took 4 bases from V and 10 from J, leaving 12 bases between them. This CDR3 comprises 12 residues. Per the germline V gene, CDR1 is SGHDT and CDR2 is YYEEEE.

This clone was counted once. This chain joins TRBV6-2 or TRBV6-3 and TRBJ2-7, with D possibly TRBD1 on 6 matching bases. This CDR3 is built from 14 residues. Germline V CDR1 and CDR2: MNHEY, SVGEGT. V lost 2 bases to trimming and J lost 0 bases, with 8 bases between them. DNA of the CDR3: TGTGCCAGCAGTTACGGACAGAGCTCCTACGAGCAGTACTTC. Translation gives CASSYGQSSYEQYF.

To note about this clone: Within the sample, other DNA sequences also encode this same CDR3. The V and J genes are TRBV5-5 and TRBJ1-4; the D is unclear. CDR1 SGHKS and CDR2 YYEKEE come from the germline V gene (reference sequence). With 0 bases removed from V and 3 bases from J, the gap between germline ends came to 0 bases. The CDR3 consists of 12 residues. CDR3: CASSLANEKLFF. CDR3 DNA sequence: TGTGCCAGCAGCTTGGCTAATGAAAAACTGTTTTTT. The full variable domain, in which reference TRBV5-5 and TRBJ1-4 provide the parts outside the CDR3, is DAGVTQSPTHLIKTRGQQVTLRCSPISGHKSVSWYQQVLGQGPQFIFQYYEKEERGRGNFPDRFSARQFPNYSSELNVNALLLGDSALYLCASSLANEKLFFGSGTQLSVL.